The 21 T cell receptor beta chains presented below share a single source sample, sequenced in a study of molecular identifiers for immune sequencing clone quantification. TCRdb re-called the PCR reads through MiXCR, storing one row per CDR3 protein. The sample has 460,000 or so distinct CDR3 sequences, about a fifth seen once. The source material was naive CD8+ T cells from blood, with Jurkat cell RNA spiked in. Indicated subset: FACS-sorted CD8+CD4-CCR7+CD45RA+ naive T cells. The source of these receptors is a human donor in good health. Some libraries in this study had Jurkat cell RNA spiked in.

Only one count was recorded for this clonotype. Because the CDR3 is missing its conserved closing phenylalanine or tryptophan, this is likely a read error. This chain joins TRBV4-1 and TRBJ1-1; D is uncertain. CDR1 MGHRA and CDR2 YSYEKL come from the germline V gene. V gave up 4 bases and J gave up 0 bases, with 9 bases separating them. The CDR3 is 14 amino acids. The CDR3 sequence: CASSLFNMNTEAFS. CDR3 nucleotides: TGCGCCAGCAGCCTCTTCAATATGAACACTGAAGCTTTCTCT.

The gene calls are TRBV7-6 and TRBJ1-2; D remains ambiguous. The CDR3 spans 13 residues. V shed 5 bases and J shed 5 bases, with 12 bases lying between them. The germline V gene has CDR1 SGHVS and CDR2 FNYEAQ. In DNA, the CDR3 is TGTGCCAGCAGCCAGGACGGGCTGTATGGCTACACCTTC. Translation: CASSQDGLYGYTF.

This clonotype was recorded only once. This sequence may be a read error, since a much larger clone differs from it by one base. V usage is TRBV12-3 or TRBV12-4 and J usage is TRBJ2-5; D remains unclear. This CDR3 region has 14 residues. V lost 8 bases to trimming and J lost 5 bases, with 18 bases between them. As DNA, the CDR3 is TGTGCCAGCGGAACTGGGCTCCTCCGGGAGACCCAGTACTTC. Encoded protein: CASGTGLLRETQYF.

This clonotype appeared many times. The chain is built from TRBV5-6 and TRBJ1-1; 7 bases match TRBD1. After removal of 3 bases from V and 4 bases from J, the junction contained 6 bases not matched to a gene. The CDR3 is made up of 14 amino acids. CDR1 and CDR2 (germline): SGHDT, YYEEEE. The CDR3 loop reads CASSSDRDGTEAFF. The CDR3 DNA follows: TGTGCCAGCAGCTCCGACAGGGATGGCACTGAAGCTTTCTTT.

This clonotype was observed a handful of times. A read error may produce the germline difference seen at one junction end. This chain joins TRBV6-5 and TRBJ2-7; D is possibly TRBD1 (6 bases). CDR3 length: 16 residues. Germline V gene lookup returns CDR1 MNHEY and CDR2 SVGAGI. The CDR3 sequence: CASSYSGRSGAYEQSF. The CDR3 DNA reads TGTGCCAGCAGTTACTCGGGCAGATCAGGGGCCTACGAGCAGTCCTTC.

This clonotype was seen many times. The chain carries TRBV6-5 and TRBJ2-7; 7 positions match TRBD1. This CDR3 has 13 residues. J lost 3 bases, V lost 2 bases, and 1 base had no gene match. CDR1 is MNHEY, CDR2 SVGAGI, per germline. The CDR3 DNA follows: TGTGCCAGCAGTTACGACAGGGACTACGAGCAGTACTTC. Translation: CASSYDRDYEQYF.

This clonotype has a count of ten or more. This sequence joins TRBV4-2 and TRBJ2-1; 8 bases are a match to TRBD1. Germline lookup yields CDR1 LGHNA and CDR2 YNFKEQ. The CDR3 is 14 residues long. V lost 8 bases and J lost 9; bases outside the gene matches: 12. As DNA, the CDR3 is TGTGCCAGCTTGGACAGGGAAAATAGGGGTGAGCAGTTCTTC. It codes for CASLDRENRGEQFF.

This clonotype appeared many times. This chain links TRBV5-1 with TRBJ2-4, with D possibly being TRBD1 or TRBD2 (5 bases each). V lost 3 bases to trimming and J lost 0 bases, with 13 bases between them. Looked up from germline, CDR1 is SGHRS and CDR2 is YFSETQ. This CDR3 region has 16 residues. CDR3 DNA sequence: TGCGCCAGCAGCTGGGACGCAACAGTAGCCAAAAACATTCAGTACTTC. It specifies CASSWDATVAKNIQYF.

The chain carries TRBV15 and TRBJ1-1, with D possibly matching TRBD1 (6 bases). This CDR3 region has 13 residues. V lost 5 bases, J lost 5 bases, and 12 bases lay in between. The V gene's germline CDR1 is LNHNV and CDR2 YYDKDF (reference sequence). DNA for the CDR3: TGTGCCACCAGCGGAACAGGGATAACTGAAGCTTTCTTT. It specifies CATSGTGITEAFF.

This clonotype was observed a handful of times. V is TRBV30 and J is TRBJ2-7; TRBD2 aligns across 11 bases. V lost 2 bases and J lost 0; bases outside the gene matches: 12. The CDR3 sequence is 18 residues long. Germline-derived CDR1 and CDR2 are GTSNPN and SVGIG (reference sequence). In nucleotides, the CDR3 is TGTGCCTGGAGTTCTAGACTAGCGGGGACCTTAAGCTCCTACGAGCAGTACTTC. Translation gives CAWSSRLAGTLSSYEQYF.

J is TRBJ1-5 and V is TRBV27; D perhaps matches TRBD1 (5 bases). The germline V and J ends were trimmed by 2 bases and 5 bases, with 10 bases remaining between them. The CDR3 has 14 residues. Germline V gene data show CDR1 as MNHEY and CDR2 as SMNVEV (reference sequence). CDR3 nucleotides: TGTGCCAGCAGTTTAATGGCAGGGTATCAGCCCCAGCATTTT. This translates into CASSLMAGYQPQHF.

Only a few counts were recorded for this clonotype. This sequence joins TRBV6-6 and TRBJ2-1, with 8 bases fitting TRBD2. The CDR3 has 16 residues. Losses at the gene ends were 2 bases for V and 9 bases for J; bases not matched to a gene: 12. Germline assignment: CDR1 MNHNY and CDR2 SVGAGI (reference sequence). This CDR3 is CASSYPGGGSGGEQFF. The CDR3 DNA reads as TGTGCCAGCAGTTACCCCGGGGGGGGATCGGGAGGTGAGCAGTTCTTC.

This clonotype was found many times. This rearrangement joins TRBV28 to TRBJ2-3, with unresolved D. Trimming took 1 base from V and 3 from J, leaving 8 bases between them. CDR1 and CDR2 from the germline V gene are MDHEN and SYDVKM. The CDR3 spans 14 residues. This CDR3 reads CASSLFSETDTQYF. The CDR3 DNA follows: TGTGCCAGCAGTTTATTTTCTGAGACAGATACGCAGTATTTT.

A remark on this clonotype: At one boundary the junction diverges from the germline segment, which might be a read error. The chain employs TRBV7-9 and TRBJ2-5; no clear D. Germline values: CDR1 SEHNR, CDR2 FQNEAQ (reference sequence). This CDR3 contains 13 residues. CDR3 DNA: TGTGCCAGCAGCTTGGGATTCCAAGGGACCCAGTACTTC. It translates to CASSLGFQGTQYF.

The chain has TRBV25-1 and TRBJ2-7, with D unresolved. CDR3 length: 13 amino acids. In germline, CDR1 is MGHDK, CDR2 SYGVNS. The germline V and J ends were trimmed by 5 bases and 9 bases, with 17 bases remaining between them. In nucleotides, the CDR3 is TGTGCCAGCAGTTACCATTCCTACGACGGGCAGTACTTC. Translating gives CASSYHSYDGQYF.

The table lists this clonotype with many counts. This rearrangement joins TRBV2 to TRBJ2-5; 10 nucleotides line up with TRBD2. After removal of 3 bases from V and 1 base from J, the junction contained 8 bases not matched to a gene. The CDR3 has 17 amino acids. Germline V gene sequence: CDR1 SNHLY, CDR2 FYNNEI. The CDR3 reads CASSDGPTSGLQETQYF. The CDR3 nucleotides are TGTGCCAGCAGTGATGGACCGACTAGCGGGCTCCAAGAGACCCAGTACTTC. Full variable domain (remainder filled in from reference TRBV2 and TRBJ2-5): EPEVTQTPSHQVTQMGQEVILRCVPISNHLYFYWYRQILGQKVEFLVSFYNNEISEKSEIFDDQFSVERPDGSNFTLKIRSTKLEDSAMYFCASSDGPTSGLQETQYFGPGTRLLVL.

This clonotype was picked up a small number of times. The V and J genes are TRBV4-1 and TRBJ1-6, with 9 bases identical to TRBD1. The CDR3 covers 15 residues. Germline CDR1 and CDR2: MGHRA and YSYEKL. V dropped 1 base and J dropped 6; count of bases not matched to a gene: 1. CDR3 DNA sequence: TGCGCCAGCAGCCAAGTGACAGGGGGTAATTCACCCCTCCACTTT. Translating gives CASSQVTGGNSPLHF.

This clonotype was recorded once. One junction end does not reproduce the germline sequence, and a read error may be involved. V gene TRBV15 combines with J gene TRBJ1-6, with D hard to call. The CDR3 contains 14 residues. Germline V lookup: CDR1 LNHNV, CDR2 YYDKDF (reference sequence). The CDR3 sequence: CATNREGHKSPLHF. DNA for the CDR3: TGTGCCACCAACAGAGAAGGTCACAAGTCACCCCTCCACTTT. Based on the CDR3 plus reference TRBV15 and TRBJ1-6, the full variable domain is DAMVIQNPRYQVTQFGKPVTLSCSQTLNHNVMYWYQQKSSQAPKLLFHYYDKDFNNEADTPDNFQSRRPNTSFCFLDIRSPGLGDTAMYLCATNREGHKSPLHFGNGTRLTVT.

This chain links TRBV11-2 with TRBJ2-7; 7 bases map to TRBD2. V trimming: 5 bases; J trimming: 5 bases; junction bases outside the gene matches: 15. Germline assignment: CDR1 SGHAT and CDR2 FQNNGV. This CDR3 contains 16 residues. This CDR3 is CASSPTTSFFSHEQYF. CDR3 in DNA: TGTGCCAGCAGCCCCACGACTAGCTTCTTTTCGCACGAGCAGTACTTC.

This clonotype was seen repeatedly, ten times or more. The genes are TRBV13 and TRBJ1-1; D is unclear. V dropped 3 bases and J dropped 0 bases, with 5 bases sitting between them. The CDR3 sequence is 13 residues long. In germline, CDR1 is PRHDT, CDR2 FYEKMQ (reference sequence). CDR3: CASSFGLNTEAFF. CDR3 bases: TGTGCCAGCAGCTTCGGATTGAACACTGAAGCTTTCTTT.

About this clonotype: A much larger clonotype is one base distant, so this may be a read error. The chain links TRBV7-6 to TRBJ2-5; the D gene could be TRBD1 or TRBD2 (6 bases each). The CDR3 consists of 15 residues. Germline V gene sequence: CDR1 SGHVS, CDR2 FNYEAQ. The CDR3 here is CAGSLMGRRGETQYF. The CDR3 DNA is TGTGCCGGCAGCTTAATGGGACGGAGGGGGGAGACCCAGTACTTC.